This is a list of T cell receptor beta chains from one sample in a study of blood T cells in healthy people across ages. Via MiXCR, TCRdb re-called the 5' RACE reads, giving one row per CDR3 protein. The table shows approximately 1.5 million distinct CDR3 sequences, with roughly 43% occurring only once. Material for sequencing was blood. The source of these receptors is a woman under 30 in good health. Each CDR3 is given with its conserved first and last residue. The D gene is left open where the match is weak. The size entry is marked missing in some rows and otherwise reads once, few, many or a size class.

j_call: TRBJ2-1; v_call: TRBV24-1; clone_size: NA; cdr3_length: 14; d_call: TRBD2; cdr3_aa: CAISGSGRVNEQFF; cdr3_nt: TGTGCCATCAGTGGTAGCGGGAGAGTAAATGAGCAGTTCTTC
j_call: TRBJ2-7; v_call: TRBV6-5; clone_size: many; cdr3_length: 14; d_call: NA; cdr3_aa: CASSYNAGTYEQYF; cdr3_nt: TGTGCCAGCAGTTACAATGCAGGGACCTACGAGCAGTACTTC
j_call: TRBJ2-7; v_call: TRBV20-1; clone_size: NA; cdr3_length: 12; d_call: NA; cdr3_aa: CSASPNSYEQYF; cdr3_nt: TGCAGTGCTAGCCCCAACTCCTACGAGCAGTACTTC
j_call: TRBJ2-5; v_call: TRBV11-2; clone_size: NA; cdr3_length: 17; d_call: TRBD2; cdr3_aa: CASSLAISGGTQETQYF; cdr3_nt: TGTGCCAGCAGCTTAGCGATTAGCGGGGGCACGCAAGAGACCCAGTACTTC
j_call: TRBJ2-1; v_call: TRBV10-3; clone_size: few; cdr3_length: 13; d_call: NA; cdr3_aa: CAIPLPANSEQFF; cdr3_nt: TGTGCCATCCCTCTCCCCGCTAACAGTGAGCAGTTCTTC
j_call: TRBJ1-1; v_call: TRBV28; clone_size: NA; cdr3_length: 12; d_call: NA; cdr3_aa: CASRSGHDEAFF; cdr3_nt: TGTGCCAGCAGATCGGGACATGATGAAGCTTTCTTT
j_call: TRBJ2-1; v_call: TRBV14; clone_size: NA; cdr3_length: 20; d_call: TRBD2; cdr3_aa: CASSQDDQDLAGGLYNEQFF; cdr3_nt: TGTGCCAGCAGCCAAGATGACCAAGATCTAGCGGGAGGGCTCTACAATGAGCAGTTCTTC
j_call: TRBJ1-4; v_call: TRBV4-1; clone_size: NA; cdr3_length: 12; d_call: NA; cdr3_aa: CASSYPQGKLFF; cdr3_nt: TGCGCCAGCAGCTATCCACAGGGAAAACTGTTTTTT
j_call: TRBJ2-1; v_call: TRBV29-1; clone_size: NA; cdr3_length: 14; d_call: NA; cdr3_aa: CSVSLLRADNEQFF; cdr3_nt: TGCAGCGTCTCCCTGCTGCGGGCAGACAATGAGCAGTTCTTC
j_call: TRBJ2-3; v_call: TRBV30; clone_size: NA; cdr3_length: 11; d_call: NA; cdr3_aa: CAWSRTDTQYF; cdr3_nt: TGTGCCTGGAGTAGAACAGATACGCAGTATTTT
j_call: TRBJ1-2; v_call: TRBV4-1; clone_size: few; cdr3_length: 14; d_call: NA; cdr3_aa: CASSQARKNYGYTF; cdr3_nt: TGCGCCAGCAGCCAAGCCCGGAAGAACTATGGCTACACCTTC
j_call: TRBJ2-7; v_call: TRBV29-1; clone_size: few; cdr3_length: 15; d_call: TRBD2; cdr3_aa: CSVGGTSGRRLEQYF; cdr3_nt: TGCAGCGTTGGTGGGACTAGCGGGAGACGGCTCGAGCAGTACTTC
j_call: TRBJ2-3; v_call: TRBV27; clone_size: NA; cdr3_length: 14; d_call: NA; cdr3_aa: CASSLWREEDTQYF; cdr3_nt: TGTGCCAGCAGTTTATGGAGAGAAGAAGATACGCAGTATTTT
j_call: TRBJ2-3; v_call: TRBV5-1; clone_size: many; cdr3_length: 16; d_call: TRBD1; cdr3_aa: CASRSSMGQVHNTQYF; cdr3_nt: TGCGCCAGCAGGTCGTCGATGGGACAGGTGCATAATACGCAGTATTTT
j_call: TRBJ1-5; v_call: TRBV28; clone_size: few; cdr3_length: 18; d_call: TRBD1; cdr3_aa: CASSYFSWDRDGNQPQHF; cdr3_nt: TGTGCCAGCAGTTATTTTTCCTGGGACAGGGATGGCAATCAGCCCCAGCATTTT
j_call: TRBJ2-3; v_call: TRBV29-1; clone_size: few; cdr3_length: 16; d_call: NA; cdr3_aa: CSAGGVFLEGTDTQYF; cdr3_nt: TGCAGCGCCGGAGGGGTCTTCCTCGAGGGCACAGATACGCAGTATTTT
j_call: TRBJ2-1; v_call: TRBV11-2; clone_size: few; cdr3_length: 14; d_call: TRBD2; cdr3_aa: CASSLGLAAGEQFF; cdr3_nt: TGTGCCAGCAGCTTGGGACTAGCGGCCGGGGAGCAGTTCTTC
j_call: TRBJ1-1; v_call: TRBV5-1; clone_size: NA; cdr3_length: 13; d_call: NA; cdr3_aa: CASSGWIGTEAFF; cdr3_nt: TGCGCCAGCAGCGGCTGGATCGGGACTGAAGCTTTCTTT
j_call: TRBJ2-2; v_call: TRBV12-3/TRBV12-4; clone_size: NA; cdr3_length: 14; d_call: NA; cdr3_aa: CASSLTGPTGELFF; cdr3_nt: TGTGCCAGCAGTTTGACAGGACCCACCGGGGAGCTGTTTTTT
j_call: TRBJ2-7; v_call: TRBV18; clone_size: NA; cdr3_length: 16; d_call: TRBD1; cdr3_aa: CASSPHDRGGSYEQYF; cdr3_nt: TGTGCCAGCTCACCCCACGACAGGGGGGGTTCCTACGAACAGTACTTC
j_call: TRBJ1-2; v_call: TRBV12-3/TRBV12-4; clone_size: NA; cdr3_length: 14; d_call: NA; cdr3_aa: CASSLALVTDGYTF; cdr3_nt: TGTGCCAGCAGTTTAGCTCTGGTGACAGATGGCTACACCTTC
j_call: TRBJ2-7; v_call: TRBV20-1; clone_size: few; cdr3_length: 15; d_call: TRBD2; cdr3_aa: CSARKGLGPGDEQYF; cdr3_nt: TGCAGTGCTAGAAAGGGACTAGGCCCGGGGGACGAGCAGTACTTC
j_call: TRBJ2-4; v_call: TRBV29-1; clone_size: NA; cdr3_length: 13; d_call: NA; cdr3_aa: CSGDNGIDGIQYF; cdr3_nt: TGCAGCGGCGATAACGGGATTGACGGCATTCAGTACTTC
j_call: TRBJ2-7; v_call: TRBV9; clone_size: NA; cdr3_length: 15; d_call: NA; cdr3_aa: CASSVSPSAPYEQYF; cdr3_nt: TGTGCCAGCAGCGTAAGCCCTAGCGCTCCCTACGAGCAGTACTTC
j_call: TRBJ2-1; v_call: TRBV7-7; clone_size: NA; cdr3_length: 15; d_call: NA; cdr3_aa: CASSSSPGAGNEQFF; cdr3_nt: TGTGCTAGCAGCTCTTCCCCGGGGGCTGGCAATGAGCAGTTCTTC
j_call: TRBJ2-1; v_call: TRBV25-1; clone_size: few; cdr3_length: 14; d_call: NA; cdr3_aa: CASSITALYNEQFF; cdr3_nt: TGTGCCAGCAGTATTACCGCCCTCTACAATGAGCAGTTCTTC
j_call: TRBJ2-1; v_call: TRBV21-1; clone_size: NA; cdr3_length: 17; d_call: NA; cdr3_aa: CASSSGTSGRRLGEQFF; cdr3_nt: TGTGCCAGCAGCAGCGGGACTAGCGGTAGACGGTTGGGTGAGCAGTTCTTC
j_call: TRBJ2-5; v_call: TRBV13; clone_size: NA; cdr3_length: 18; d_call: TRBD1; cdr3_aa: CASSFGTGGAEGQETQYF; cdr3_nt: TGTGCCAGCAGCTTCGGGACAGGGGGCGCCGAGGGGCAAGAGACCCAGTACTTC
j_call: TRBJ2-3; v_call: TRBV29-1; clone_size: many; cdr3_length: 13; d_call: NA; cdr3_aa: CSVLWRGLDTQYF; cdr3_nt: TGCAGCGTCCTATGGAGGGGTCTAGATACGCAGTATTTT
j_call: TRBJ2-2; v_call: TRBV29-1; clone_size: NA; cdr3_length: 15; d_call: NA; cdr3_aa: CSAVSGSSNTGELFF; cdr3_nt: TGCAGCGCCGTGTCGGGGAGTTCGAACACCGGGGAGCTGTTTTTT
j_call: TRBJ1-2; v_call: TRBV20-1; clone_size: NA; cdr3_length: 13; d_call: TRBD1; cdr3_aa: CSARQGVGYGYTF; cdr3_nt: TGCAGTGCTAGACAGGGGGTTGGCTATGGCTACACCTTC
j_call: TRBJ1-5; v_call: TRBV4-3; clone_size: NA; cdr3_length: 17; d_call: NA; cdr3_aa: CASSQDWLRGFNQPQHF; cdr3_nt: TGCGCCAGCAGCCAAGATTGGCTGCGGGGGTTCAATCAGCCCCAGCATTTT
j_call: TRBJ2-1; v_call: TRBV7-2; clone_size: few; cdr3_length: 15; d_call: NA; cdr3_aa: CASRVRNLTGNEQFF; cdr3_nt: TGTGCCAGCAGGGTCAGGAACTTAACTGGGAATGAGCAGTTCTTC
j_call: TRBJ2-1; v_call: TRBV27; clone_size: few; cdr3_length: 16; d_call: NA; cdr3_aa: CASSLSPGLGYNEQFF; cdr3_nt: TGTGCCAGCAGTTTATCTCCGGGACTCGGTTACAATGAGCAGTTCTTC
j_call: TRBJ2-3; v_call: TRBV9; clone_size: few; cdr3_length: 18; d_call: TRBD2; cdr3_aa: CASSDNFRLAASTDTQYF; cdr3_nt: TGTGCCAGCAGCGATAATTTCCGACTAGCGGCAAGCACAGATACGCAGTATTTT
j_call: TRBJ2-7; v_call: TRBV27; clone_size: once; cdr3_length: 17; d_call: TRBD2; cdr3_aa: CASSPRLAGGHYNEQYF; cdr3_nt: TGTGCCAGCAGTCCGCGACTAGCGGGGGGGCACTACAATGAGCAGTACTTC
j_call: TRBJ2-7; v_call: TRBV10-3; clone_size: few; cdr3_length: 13; d_call: TRBD2; cdr3_aa: CAIMGTGGDEQYF; cdr3_nt: TGTGCCATCATGGGGACGGGGGGGGATGAGCAGTACTTC
j_call: TRBJ1-4; v_call: TRBV5-1; clone_size: NA; cdr3_length: 16; d_call: TRBD1; cdr3_aa: CASSSGQGITNEKLFF; cdr3_nt: TGCGCCAGCAGCTCGGGACAGGGGATCACTAATGAAAAACTGTTTTTT
j_call: TRBJ2-7; v_call: TRBV29-1; clone_size: NA; cdr3_length: 13; d_call: NA; cdr3_aa: CSVRQGGSYEQYF; cdr3_nt: TGCAGCGTTAGACAGGGAGGCTCCTACGAGCAGTACTTC
j_call: TRBJ1-1; v_call: TRBV20-1; clone_size: NA; cdr3_length: 13; d_call: NA; cdr3_aa: CSARAGTGTEAFF; cdr3_nt: TGCAGTGCTAGGGCAGGAACGGGAACTGAAGCTTTCTTT
j_call: TRBJ2-5; v_call: TRBV27; clone_size: NA; cdr3_length: 13; d_call: NA; cdr3_aa: CASSLGRTLEQYF; cdr3_nt: TGTGCCAGCAGTTTAGGACGGACTCTGGAGCAGTACTTC
j_call: TRBJ2-1; v_call: TRBV5-1; clone_size: once; cdr3_length: 15; d_call: TRBD2; cdr3_aa: CASSWMTSGYNEQFF; cdr3_nt: TGCGCCAGCAGCTGGATGACTAGCGGGTACAATGAGCAGTTCTTC
j_call: TRBJ1-2; v_call: TRBV20-1; clone_size: NA; cdr3_length: 12; d_call: NA; cdr3_aa: CSASDTNYGYTF; cdr3_nt: TGCAGTGCTTCGGACACTAACTATGGCTACACCTTC
j_call: TRBJ2-7; v_call: TRBV10-3; clone_size: once; cdr3_length: 12; d_call: TRBD1; cdr3_aa: CATNRGPYEQYF; cdr3_nt: TGTGCCACCAACAGGGGCCCCTACGAGCAGTACTTC
j_call: TRBJ1-6; v_call: TRBV4-2; clone_size: NA; cdr3_length: 15; d_call: TRBD1; cdr3_aa: CASSQGTDRLSPLHF; cdr3_nt: TGTGCCAGCAGCCAAGGAACGGACAGGCTGAGTCCCCTCCACTTT
j_call: TRBJ2-7; v_call: TRBV29-1; clone_size: few; cdr3_length: 13; d_call: NA; cdr3_aa: CSVEGVLYNEQYF; cdr3_nt: TGCAGCGTTGAAGGGGTTTTATACAATGAGCAGTACTTC
j_call: TRBJ2-4; v_call: TRBV25-1; clone_size: NA; cdr3_length: 15; d_call: NA; cdr3_aa: CASSLEGGAGIIQYF; cdr3_nt: TGTGCCAGCAGCTTAGAAGGGGGCGCGGGGATCATTCAGTACTTC
j_call: TRBJ2-1; v_call: TRBV7-2; clone_size: few; cdr3_length: 13; d_call: NA; cdr3_aa: CASSSTRENEQFF; cdr3_nt: TGTGCCAGCAGCTCTACCAGGGAAAATGAGCAGTTCTTC
j_call: TRBJ2-1; v_call: TRBV3-1; clone_size: NA; cdr3_length: 13; d_call: TRBD1; cdr3_aa: CASSQTGANEQFF; cdr3_nt: TGTGCCAGCAGCCAAACAGGGGCGAATGAGCAGTTCTTC
j_call: TRBJ2-3; v_call: TRBV7-9; clone_size: NA; cdr3_length: 16; d_call: TRBD1; cdr3_aa: CASSQGTGYPTDTQYF; cdr3_nt: TGTGCCAGCAGTCAAGGGACAGGTTATCCCACAGATACGCAGTATTTT
j_call: TRBJ2-4; v_call: TRBV7-8; clone_size: once; cdr3_length: 16; d_call: TRBD2; cdr3_aa: CASSFSLAVAKNIQYF; cdr3_nt: TGTGCCAGCAGCTTCTCCCTAGCGGTAGCCAAAAACATTCAGTACTTC
j_call: TRBJ2-7; v_call: TRBV7-9; clone_size: few; cdr3_length: 13; d_call: NA; cdr3_aa: CAEEGLGSYEQYF; cdr3_nt: TGTGCTGAGGAGGGCCTAGGCTCCTACGAGCAGTACTTC